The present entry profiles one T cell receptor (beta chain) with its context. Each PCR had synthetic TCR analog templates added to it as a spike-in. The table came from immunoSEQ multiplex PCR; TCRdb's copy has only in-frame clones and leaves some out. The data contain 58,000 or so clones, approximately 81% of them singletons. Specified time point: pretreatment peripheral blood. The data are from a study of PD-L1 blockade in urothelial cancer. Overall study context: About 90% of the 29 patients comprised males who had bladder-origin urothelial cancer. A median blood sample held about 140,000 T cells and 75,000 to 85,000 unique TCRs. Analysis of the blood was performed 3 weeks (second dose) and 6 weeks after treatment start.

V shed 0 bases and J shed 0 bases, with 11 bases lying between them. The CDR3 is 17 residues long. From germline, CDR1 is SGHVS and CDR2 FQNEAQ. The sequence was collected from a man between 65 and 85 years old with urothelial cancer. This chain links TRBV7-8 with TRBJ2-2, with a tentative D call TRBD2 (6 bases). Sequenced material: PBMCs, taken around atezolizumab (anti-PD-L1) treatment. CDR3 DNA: TGTGCCAGCAGCTTAGCGGGAGGAAACTCGAACACCGGGGAGCTGTTTTTT. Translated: CASSLAGGNSNTGELFF.